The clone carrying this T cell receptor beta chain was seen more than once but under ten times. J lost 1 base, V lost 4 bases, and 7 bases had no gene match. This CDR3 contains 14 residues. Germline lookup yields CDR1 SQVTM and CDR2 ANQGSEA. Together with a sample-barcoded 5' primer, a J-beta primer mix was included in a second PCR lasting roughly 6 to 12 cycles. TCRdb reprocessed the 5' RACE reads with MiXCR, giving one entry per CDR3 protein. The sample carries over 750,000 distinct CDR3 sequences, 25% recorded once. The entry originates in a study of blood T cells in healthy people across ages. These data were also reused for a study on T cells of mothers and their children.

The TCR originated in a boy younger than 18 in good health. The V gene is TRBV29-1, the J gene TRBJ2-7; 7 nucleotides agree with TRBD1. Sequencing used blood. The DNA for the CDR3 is TGCAGCGTTGGTTTACAGGGGCCTTCCTACGAGCAGTACTTC. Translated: CSVGLQGPSYEQYF.